The source of this T cell receptor beta chain is a study of monozygotic twins with inflammatory bowel disease. TCRdb reprocessed the 5' RACE reads and stores each CDR3 protein as one record, lacking DNA. This repertoire includes around 370,000 distinct CDR3 sequences. CDR1 and CDR2 from the germline V gene are SEHNR and FQNEAQ (reference sequence). CDR3 length: 14 amino acids. This TCR was sampled from a human donor with ulcerative colitis or Crohn's disease, or a healthy co-twin of an affected twin (not recorded which). The material sequenced was blood. The V and J genes are TRBV7-9 and TRBJ2-5. CDR3 amino acids: CASSPPWGQETQYF. Full variable domain (rest looked up from reference TRBV7-9 and TRBJ2-5): DTGVSQNPRHKITKRGQNVTFRCDPISEHNRLYWYRQTLGQGPEFLTYFQNEAQLEKSRLLSDRFSAERPKGSFSTLEIQRTEQGDSAMYLCASSPPWGQETQYFGPGTRLLVL.